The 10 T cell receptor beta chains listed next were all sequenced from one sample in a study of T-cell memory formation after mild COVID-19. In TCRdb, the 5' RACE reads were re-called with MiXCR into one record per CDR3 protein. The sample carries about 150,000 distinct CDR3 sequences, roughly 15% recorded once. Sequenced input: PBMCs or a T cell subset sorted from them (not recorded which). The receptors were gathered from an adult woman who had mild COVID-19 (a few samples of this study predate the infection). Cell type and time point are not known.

The CDR3 sequence is CSASGQGHIQYF. The CDR3 bases are TGCAGTGCTAGCGGACAGGGACACATTCAGTACTTC. This chain joins TRBV20-1 and TRBJ2-4, with 8 bases aligning to TRBD1. The CDR3 has 12 residues. The V gene's germline CDR1 is DFQATT and CDR2 SNEGSKA (reference sequence). Germline trimming cut 3 bases from V and 8 bases from J; bases unmatched to any gene: 3.

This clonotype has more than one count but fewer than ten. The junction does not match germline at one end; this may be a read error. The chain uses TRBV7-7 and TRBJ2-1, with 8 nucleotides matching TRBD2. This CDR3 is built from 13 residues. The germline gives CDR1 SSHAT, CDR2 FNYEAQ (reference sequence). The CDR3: CASSLAGNNEQFF. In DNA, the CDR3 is TGTGCTAGCAGCTTAGCGGGAAACAATGAGCAGTTCTTC.

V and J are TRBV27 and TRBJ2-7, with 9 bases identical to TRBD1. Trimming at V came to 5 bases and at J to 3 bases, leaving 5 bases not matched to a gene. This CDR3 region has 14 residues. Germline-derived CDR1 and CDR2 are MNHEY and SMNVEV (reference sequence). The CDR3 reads CASSIGTGHYEQYF. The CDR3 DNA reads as TGTGCCAGCAGTATCGGGACAGGGCACTACGAGCAGTACTTC.

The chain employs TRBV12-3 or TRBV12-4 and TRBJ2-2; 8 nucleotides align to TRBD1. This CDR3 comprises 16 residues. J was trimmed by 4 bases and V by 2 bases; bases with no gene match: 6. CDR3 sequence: CASSLSQGAATGELFF. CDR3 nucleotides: TGTGCCAGCAGTTTAAGCCAGGGGGCTGCCACCGGGGAGCTGTTTTTT.

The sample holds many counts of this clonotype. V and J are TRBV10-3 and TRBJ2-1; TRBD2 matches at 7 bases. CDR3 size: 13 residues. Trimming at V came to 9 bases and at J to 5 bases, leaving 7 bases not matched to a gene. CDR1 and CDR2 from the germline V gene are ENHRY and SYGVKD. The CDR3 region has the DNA TGTGCCATAGGACTAGTCAGGGACAATGAGCAGTTCTTC. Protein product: CAIGLVRDNEQFF.

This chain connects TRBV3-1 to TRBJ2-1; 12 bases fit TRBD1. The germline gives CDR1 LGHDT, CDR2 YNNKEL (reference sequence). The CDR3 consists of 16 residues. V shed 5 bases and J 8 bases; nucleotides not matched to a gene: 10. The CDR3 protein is CASSFRDRGLLDEQFF. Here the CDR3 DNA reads TGTGCCAGCAGCTTCCGGGACAGGGGGCTTTTGGATGAGCAGTTCTTC.

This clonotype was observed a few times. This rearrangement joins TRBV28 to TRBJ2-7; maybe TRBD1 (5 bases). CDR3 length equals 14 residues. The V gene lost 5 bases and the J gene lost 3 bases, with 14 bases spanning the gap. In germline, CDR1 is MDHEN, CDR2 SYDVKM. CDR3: CASSIYGHIYEQYF. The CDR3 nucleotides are TGTGCCAGCAGTATCTATGGACACATCTACGAGCAGTACTTC.

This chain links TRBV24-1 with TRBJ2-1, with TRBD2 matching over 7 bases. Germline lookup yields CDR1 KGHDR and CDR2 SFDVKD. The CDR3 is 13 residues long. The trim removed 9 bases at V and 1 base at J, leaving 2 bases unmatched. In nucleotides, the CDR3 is TGTGCCACCGAAGCGGGGTCCTACAATGAGCAGTTCTTC. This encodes CATEAGSYNEQFF.

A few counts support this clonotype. DNA for the CDR3: TGTGCCAGCAGAAGACAGGGGGTCTACAATGAGCAGTTCTTC. Translation gives CASRRQGVYNEQFF. The chain combines TRBV12-3 or TRBV12-4 with TRBJ2-1; 9 nucleotides line up with TRBD1. The junction had 3 bases not matched to a gene; V was cut back by 6 bases and J by 3 bases. The CDR3 is 14 amino acids.

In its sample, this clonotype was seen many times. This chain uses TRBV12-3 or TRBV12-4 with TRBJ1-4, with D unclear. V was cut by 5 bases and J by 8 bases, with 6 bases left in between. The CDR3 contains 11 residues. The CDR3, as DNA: TGTGCCAGCAGTCTTTTCGAAAAACTGTTTTTT. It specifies CASSLFEKLFF.